This T cell receptor beta chain comes out of a study of T cells in Graves' hyperthyroidism and ophthalmopathy. Study-wide findings and caveats: Blood shared most expanded thyroid clonotypes above 0.001.

There are 14 residues in the CDR3. V shed 7 bases and J shed 4 bases, with 13 bases lying between them. Ten or more counts support this clonotype. Its antigen is undetermined. The investigators amplified TCR beta CDR3 regions from RNA transcripts. Using the HTBI primer set, a first-round RT-PCR was run on the TCR CDR3. TCRdb ran MiXCR on the multiplex PCR reads and lists one entry per CDR3 protein. The table includes roughly 720,000 distinct CDR3 sequences, 17% detected once. This clonotype was sampled from a man in his fifties with Graves' hyperthyroidism. The sample comprised blood. This chain uses TRBV12-3 or TRBV12-4 with TRBJ2-2; D is unresolved. The CDR3 loop is CASTLNPVTGELFF. CDR3 coding DNA: TGTGCCAGCACCCTCAACCCAGTCACCGGGGAGCTGTTTTTT.